The present TCR beta chain was sequenced within a study of a mutant IDH1 vaccine in newly diagnosed glioma. Background on the study: Patients' prior therapy spanned radiotherapy, temozolomide, or both; most underwent both. The study, taken as a whole, reports: Apparently, pseudoprogression bore no relation to changes among the top peripheral T cell clonotypes. There were vaccine-induced immune responses in around 94% of the patients.

Time point reported: week 47, end of study. The investigators gave 300 ug of mutant IDH1 20-mer peptide in each vaccine dose, together with topical imiquimod. In every donor, the tumor was a new WHO grade 3 or 4 IDH1-mutant, ATRX-lost astrocytoma. Points on this clone: Its antigen is unknown.

Data came from immunoSEQ multiplex PCR; TCRdb stores just in-frame clones and leaves some out. The table lists tens of thousands of clones, 82% of them singletons. This CDR3 has 15 amino acids. CDR1 is LGHNA and CDR2 is YNFKEQ in the germline V gene. J was trimmed by 2 bases and V by 3 bases; bases with no gene match: 4. The material sequenced was PBMCs, taken from a glioma patient whose treatment included an IDH1 peptide vaccine. The V call is TRBV4-2, the J call TRBJ2-5; TRBD1 matches at 9 bases. This sequence originates from a man aged 18 to 29 with glioma. Some clones in this sample may be carry-over from other donors' samples. The CDR3: CASSQGQGPQETQYF. The CDR3, as DNA: TGTGCCAGCAGCCAGGGACAGGGCCCACAAGAGACCCAGTACTTC.